This entry features one T cell receptor beta chain sequence. This table comes from immunoSEQ multiplex PCR, and its TCRdb copy is limited to in-frame clones, with some not included. The sample includes hundreds of thousands of clones, roughly 92% of them seen just once. This sample was included in a study of brain T cells in children with intractable seizures. The sample's time point: blood from clinic visit 5 months post-surgery; TSC patient then seizure free. This TCR was recovered from a boy in the first two years of life with tuberous sclerosis and intractable seizures. This specimen was peripheral blood, taken about 5 months after surgery.

The CDR3 bases are TGTGCCAGTAGTATGGACAGGGGGCTTGGCGATCAGCCCCAGCATTTT. Translating it yields CASSMDRGLGDQPQHF. The V gene is TRBV19, the J gene TRBJ1-5; TRBD1 agrees at 11 bases. CDR3 length: 16 residues. V lost 3 bases, J lost 5 bases, and 6 bases stayed unmatched. Germline loops: CDR1 LNHDA, CDR2 SQIVND (reference sequence).